Reported below is one TCR beta chain. This sample was included in a study of blood T cell repertoires in COVID-19. Study in general: The United States, Italy and Spain were the sources of the acute and convalescent COVID-19 samples. The cDNA or gDNA used as material had been derived from T cells, B-cell-depleted T cells, or PBMCs.

Study processing details: Quantification of nucleated cells was approximated via reference gene primer amplification. Profiled with immunoSEQ multiplex PCR; TCRdb holds only in-frame clones, not every one. That table is the source of V, J and clone size, and D and trimming were worked out from the DNA. The sample lists about 57,000 clones; 82% were seen once. The length of the CDR3 is 15 residues. CDR1 is LGHDT, CDR2 YNNKEL, per germline (reference sequence). The V segment lost 6 bases and the J segment 5 bases; nucleotides outside the gene matches: 3. The clonotype originates from a woman aged 60-70 years with acute or convalescent COVID-19. The chain is built from TRBV3-1 (or the pseudogene TRBV3-2) and TRBJ2-3; 15 positions agree with TRBD2. The sequencing input was peripheral blood. The CDR3 is CASSGLAGGIDTQYF. The CDR3 nucleotides are TGTGCCAGCAGTGGACTAGCGGGGGGGATAGATACGCAGTATTTT.